The 28 T cell receptor beta chains below were found in one sample sequenced in a study of blood T cell repertoires in COVID-19. Assay: immunoSEQ multiplex PCR; the TCRdb copy retains only in-frame clones and omits some. The table shows approximately 500,000 clones, with less than 90% occurring only once. Sequences were obtained from peripheral blood. Receptors were obtained from a woman in her forties or fifties with COVID-19, enrolled during active disease.

This clone was counted a single time. This sequence joins TRBV28 and TRBJ2-4; no definite D call. The CDR3 length is 16 residues. Germline V lookup: CDR1 MDHEN, CDR2 SYDVKM. V lost 3 bases and J 6 bases, leaving 18 bases between the germline ends. The CDR3 reads CASSFSGFEGANIQYF. CDR3 coding DNA: TGTGCCAGCAGTTTTAGTGGCTTTGAAGGAGCAAACATTCAGTACTTC.

The chain has TRBV6-5 and TRBJ2-1; D not resolved. The CDR3 has 12 residues. The germline gives CDR1 MNHEY, CDR2 SVGAGI. With 4 bases removed from V and 2 bases from J, the gap between germline ends came to 3 bases. Here the CDR3 reads CASSSTYNEQFF. DNA of the CDR3: TGTGCCAGCAGTTCTACCTACAATGAGCAGTTCTTC.

The CDR3 protein is CASGSGGGFNIQYF. DNA of the CDR3: TGTGCCAGCGGAAGCGGGGGCGGGTTTAACATTCAGTACTTC. V and J are TRBV2 and TRBJ2-4; TRBD2 aligns across 8 bases. The length of the CDR3 is 14 residues. The trim removed 8 bases at V and 7 bases at J, leaving 10 bases unmatched. Germline CDR1 SNHLY, CDR2 FYNNEI.

The sample holds a few counts of this clone. The chain employs TRBV2 and TRBJ2-7; the match to TRBD1 covers 7 bases. With V trimmed by 4 bases and J by 2 bases, 8 bases remained unmatched. Germline assignment: CDR1 SNHLY and CDR2 FYNNEI. The CDR3 contains 15 residues. CDR3 nucleotide sequence: TGTGCCAGCAGTGGCCTCAGGGGGTTGCCCTACGAGCAGTACTTC. Amino acid sequence: CASSGLRGLPYEQYF.

The chain recombines TRBV19 with TRBJ1-6; TRBD1 is a possible D gene (6 bases). Germline assignment: CDR1 LNHDA and CDR2 SQIVND (reference sequence). The CDR3 extends over 14 amino acids. V lost 6 bases, J lost 9 bases, and 15 bases lay in between. The CDR3 sequence is CASSDRRQGSPLHF. CDR3 sequence (DNA): TGTGCCAGTAGCGACAGGCGGCAGGGTTCACCCCTCCACTTT.

The chain joins TRBV28 to TRBJ1-1; D is possibly TRBD1 (6 bases). The CDR3 is made up of 15 amino acids. Trimming took off 4 bases at V and 1 base at J, with 13 bases between the two ends. The germline V gene has CDR1 MDHEN and CDR2 SYDVKM. CDR3: CASSSTRRGNTEAFF. The CDR3 coding sequence is TGTGCCAGCAGTTCGACCCGCAGGGGGAACACTGAAGCTTTCTTT.

The chain has TRBV5-5 and TRBJ1-1; the match to TRBD1 covers 7 bases. The CDR3 has 16 residues. With 0 bases clipped from V and 1 base from J, the junction kept 6 bases outside the gene matches. Germline V gene lookup returns CDR1 SGHKS and CDR2 YYEKEE (reference sequence). CDR3 in DNA: TGTGCCAGCAGCTTGGTGCAGGGGGTTCCGAACACTGAAGCTTTCTTT. Translating it yields CASSLVQGVPNTEAFF.

This chain uses TRBV5-1 with TRBJ2-7, with TRBD1 matching 7 bases. Trimming cost V 0 bases and J 3 bases; bases outside gene matches: 3. Per the germline V gene, CDR1 is SGHRS and CDR2 is YFSETQ. The CDR3 length is 14 residues. The CDR3, as DNA: TGCGCCAGCAGCTTGGGGCCAGGGGGCTACGAGCAGTACTTC. Amino acids: CASSLGPGGYEQYF.

The rearrangement joins TRBV4-1 to TRBJ1-2, with TRBD1 matching 9 bases. Germline V gene data show CDR1 as MGHRA and CDR2 as YSYEKL. The CDR3 spans 15 residues. Trimming cost V 5 bases and J 6 bases; bases outside gene matches: 10. The CDR3 DNA sequence: TGCGCCAGCAGCTTTCCGGACAGGGGCCGGGATGGCTACACCTTC. Protein product: CASSFPDRGRDGYTF.

The V call is TRBV5-1, the J call TRBJ1-1; 8 bases fit TRBD1. V was clipped by 2 bases and J by 6 bases; unmatched bases: 6. This CDR3 contains 14 residues. The V gene's germline CDR1 is SGHRS and CDR2 YFSETQ. The DNA of the CDR3 is TGCGCCAGCAGCTTCGAAACAGGGGGGGCTGAAGCTTTCTTT. It yields the protein CASSFETGGAEAFF.

In its sample, this clone was seen once. The chain combines TRBV9 with TRBJ2-1; D call uncertain. CDR1 and CDR2 (germline): SGDLS, YYNGEE. The CDR3 contains 13 residues. V lost 0 bases, J lost 9 bases, and 10 bases lay in between. CDR3 sequence (DNA): TGTGCCAGCAGCGTAGAATCCCACGGTGAGCAGTTCTTC. It codes for CASSVESHGEQFF.

V and J are TRBV5-1 and TRBJ1-6, with D perhaps matching TRBD1 (6 bases). This CDR3 spans 17 amino acids. Germline assignment: CDR1 SGHRS and CDR2 YFSETQ. The V and J ends lost 0 bases and 5 bases respectively, with 15 bases between them. Written as DNA, the CDR3 is TGCGCCAGCAGCTTGGGAGCGGGACACGCAAATAATTCACCCCTCCACTTT. This codes for CASSLGAGHANNSPLHF.

This chain's CDR3 is CAWSIRARDQPQHF. The CDR3 DNA is TGTGCCTGGAGTATAAGGGCGCGGGATCAGCCCCAGCATTTT. The chain uses TRBV30 and TRBJ1-5; unclear D gene. Trimming stripped 2 bases from V and 5 bases from J, with 13 bases between. Germline V gives CDR1 GTSNPN, CDR2 SVGIG (reference sequence). This CDR3 is 14 amino acids long.

This chain joins TRBV11-2 and TRBJ1-1; D is unclear. V lost 1 base and J 4 bases, leaving 10 bases between the germline ends. The germline V gene has CDR1 SGHAT and CDR2 FQNNGV. The length of the CDR3 is 14 residues. In nucleotides, the CDR3 is TGTGCCAGCAGCTTAGTCCCGGGAGGCACTGAAGCTTTCTTT. Protein: CASSLVPGGTEAFF.

The count of this clone is one. The J gene is TRBJ2-1, the V gene TRBV12-5; D perhaps matches TRBD2 (6 bases). The germline V and J ends were trimmed by 6 bases and 7 bases, with 10 bases remaining between them. CDR3 size: 12 residues. Germline CDR1 is LGHNT and CDR2 is FRNRAP. DNA for the CDR3: TGTGCTAGTGGCTGGGGGGTGAATGAGCAGTTCTTC. This sequence encodes CASGWGVNEQFF.

DNA of the CDR3: TGTGCCAGTAGTGCCCGACCCGTACTAGCGGGGGGCAATGAGCAGTTCTTC. Its translation is CASSARPVLAGGNEQFF. This rearrangement joins TRBV19 to TRBJ2-1, with 12 bases matching TRBD2. Germline V gives CDR1 LNHDA, CDR2 SQIVND (reference sequence). Unmatched junction bases numbered 11, after V lost 5 bases and J lost 6 bases. CDR3 length: 17 amino acids.

The chain has TRBV7-3 and TRBJ2-1; D possibly corresponds to TRBD2 (5 bases). CDR3 size: 12 residues. The germline V and J ends were trimmed by 2 bases and 8 bases, with 7 bases remaining between them. Germline lookup yields CDR1 SGHTA and CDR2 FQGTGA. The CDR3, as DNA: TGTGCCAGCAGCTTACACGGGGATGAGCAGTTCTTC. It codes for CASSLHGDEQFF.

This clone was observed once. DNA of the CDR3: TGTGCCAGCAGCTTAGACAGGGCGAACACTGAAGCTTTCTTT. Translation: CASSLDRANTEAFF. The chain combines TRBV7-2 with TRBJ1-1, with a weak D call TRBD1 (6 bases). Germline V lookup: CDR1 SGHTA, CDR2 FQGNSA. The CDR3 totals 14 residues. Trimming stripped 1 base from V and 1 base from J, with 7 bases between.

V is TRBV6-2 or TRBV6-3 and J is TRBJ2-5; 12 positions match TRBD2. Trimming at V came to 5 bases and at J to 4 bases, leaving 5 bases not matched to a gene. This CDR3 region has 15 residues. CDR1 is MNHEY, CDR2 SVGEGT, per germline. The CDR3 DNA sequence: TGTGCCAGCAGTCTAGCGGGGGGGCCGGGAGAGACCCAGTACTTC. Protein sequence: CASSLAGGPGETQYF.

J is TRBJ1-1 and V is TRBV2; D is uncertain. This CDR3 has 15 residues. Deletions cut 5 bases from V and 0 bases from J, with 13 bases between. Germline CDR1 and CDR2: SNHLY and FYNNEI. CDR3 in DNA: TGTGCCAGCAGTCAAACCCAAACAGTGAACACTGAAGCTTTCTTT. The encoded protein is CASSQTQTVNTEAFF.

The CDR3 region has the DNA TGTGCCAGCATCCGGACAGGGAGAACTTTCTTT. Its protein is CASIRTGRTFF. The V and J genes are TRBV12-3 or TRBV12-4 and TRBJ1-1, with 8 bases matching TRBD1. The V and J ends lost 7 bases and 12 bases, in that order; junction bases with no gene match: 7. The CDR3 is 11 amino acids.

The rearrangement joins TRBV10-2 to TRBJ2-1, with no clear D. In germline, CDR1 is WSHSY, CDR2 SAAADI. This CDR3 is built from 12 residues. With 7 bases removed from V and 0 bases from J, the gap between germline ends came to 4 bases. The CDR3, as DNA: TGCGCCAGCACGAGCTCCTACAATGAGCAGTTCTTC. As protein: CASTSSYNEQFF.

The rearrangement links TRBV7-9 to TRBJ1-2; D unclear. CDR1 and CDR2 (germline): SEHNR, FQNEAQ (reference sequence). CDR3 length: 14 residues. V gave up 2 bases and J gave up 1 base, with 8 bases separating them. The CDR3 sequence is CASSLLSGNYGYTF. The CDR3 DNA is TGTGCCAGCAGCTTATTATCGGGTAACTATGGCTACACCTTC. Together with reference TRBV7-9 and TRBJ1-2, the CDR3 gives the full variable domain: DTGVSQNPRHKITKRGQNVTFRCDPISEHNRLYWYRQTLGQGPEFLTYFQNEAQLEKSRLLSDRFSAERPKGSFSTLEIQRTEQGDSAMYLCASSLLSGNYGYTFGSGTRLTVV.

The V and J genes are TRBV7-2 and TRBJ2-7; 7 bases fit TRBD2. The V segment lost 5 bases and the J segment 0 bases; nucleotides outside the gene matches: 10. CDR1 is SGHTA and CDR2 is FQGNSA in the germline V gene. CDR3 length: 16 residues. The chain's CDR3 is CASSRRGGGSSYEQYF. The CDR3 bases are TGTGCCAGCAGCCGCCGGGGCGGGGGAAGCTCCTACGAGCAGTACTTC. Looking up the rest from reference TRBV7-2 and TRBJ2-7 gives the full variable domain: GAGVSQSPSNKVTEKGKDVELRCDPISGHTALYWYRQSLGQGLEFLIYFQGNSAPDKSGLPSDRFSAERTGGSVSTLTIQRTQQEDSAVYLCASSRRGGGSSYEQYFGPGTRLTVT.

V and J are TRBV19 and TRBJ1-1; D is perhaps TRBD1 (5 bases). This CDR3 is built from 14 residues. V lost 0 bases and J 2 bases, leaving 7 bases between the germline ends. Germline values: CDR1 LNHDA, CDR2 SQIVND (reference sequence). CDR3 nucleotides: TGTGCCAGTAGTATAGAGACAGCCAACACTGAAGCTTTCTTT. Protein: CASSIETANTEAFF.

This chain links TRBV15 with TRBJ1-5; 9 bases are shared with TRBD1. After removal of 5 bases from V and 5 bases from J, the junction contained 7 bases not matched to a gene. In germline, CDR1 is LNHNV, CDR2 YYDKDF (reference sequence). This CDR3 is built from 15 residues. This CDR3 reads CATSGGQGNDQPQHF. The CDR3 bases are TGTGCCACCAGCGGCGGACAGGGGAATGATCAGCCCCAGCATTTT.

The gene calls are TRBV4-1 and TRBJ1-5; no firm D call. Trimming removed 4 bases from V and 5 bases from J, with 12 bases in between. The CDR3 is 14 residues long. Germline CDR1 MGHRA, CDR2 YSYEKL. The CDR3 loop is CASSLRQTDQPQHF. The CDR3, as DNA: TGCGCCAGCAGCCTCAGACAAACAGATCAGCCCCAGCATTTT.

This clone was seen only once. The V gene is TRBV11-2, the J gene TRBJ1-1; no definite D call. This CDR3 comprises 14 residues. Trimming removed 5 bases from V and 1 base from J, with 11 bases in between. Germline V gene lookup returns CDR1 SGHAT and CDR2 FQNNGV. CDR3 amino acids: CASSLSGRNTEAFF. Here the CDR3 DNA reads TGTGCCAGCAGCCTAAGCGGTAGGAACACTGAAGCTTTCTTT. Supplemented by reference TRBV11-2 and TRBJ1-1, the full variable domain reads EAGVAQSPRYKIIEKRQSVAFWCNPISGHATLYWYQQILGQGPKLLIQFQNNGVVDDSQLPKDRFSAERLKGVDSTLKIQPAKLEDSAVYLCASSLSGRNTEAFFGQGTRLTVV.